The next 14 T cell receptor beta chains were all read from a single sample in a study of TIL therapy for anti-PD-1-resistant metastatic lung cancer. This was the immunoSEQ v3 assay. Assay: immunoSEQ multiplex PCR; the TCRdb copy retains only in-frame clones and omits some. The table lists more than 9,000 clones, approximately 80% of them singletons, with approximately 10% in the top ten. Time point defined: pre-treatment sample, taken before nivolumab and TIL therapy. Pleural nodules or supraclavicular lymph nodes made up most of the excised metastases sampled. Source: tumor tissue, taken at baseline. Receptors were obtained from a person aged 25 to 85 with non-small cell lung cancer.

The table lists this clone with a few counts. This chain connects TRBV5-1 to TRBJ2-1; 7 bases map to TRBD1. The CDR3 runs 13 residues. V shed 2 bases and J 8 bases; nucleotides not matched to a gene: 4. Germline V gene sequence: CDR1 SGHRS, CDR2 YFSETQ. The CDR3 DNA is TGCGCCAGCAGCTTTAACAGGGGCGATGAGCAGTTCTTC. Translation: CASSFNRGDEQFF. Full variable domain (missing parts from reference TRBV5-1 and TRBJ2-1): KAGVTQTPRYLIKTRGQQVTLSCSPISGHRSVSWYQQTPGQGLQFLFEYFSETQRNKGNFPGRFSGRQFSNSRSEMNVSTLELGDSALYLCASSFNRGDEQFFGPGTRLTVL.

This clone was detected only a few times. The chain has TRBV7-2 and TRBJ2-5; TRBD2 is a possible D gene (6 bases). This CDR3 has 15 amino acids. V was trimmed by 2 bases and J by 7 bases, leaving 17 bases between them. Germline CDR1 SGHTA, CDR2 FQGNSA. The CDR3 spells CASSLTSGVFATQYF. For the CDR3, the DNA is TGTGCCAGCAGCTTAACGTCGGGAGTATTTGCGACCCAGTACTTC.

CDR3 amino acids: CAISGGVFYGYTF. Written as DNA, the CDR3 is TGTGCCATCAGTGGGGGGGTTTTTTATGGCTACACCTTC. This chain joins TRBV10-3 and TRBJ1-2, with D possibly matching TRBD1 (5 bases). This CDR3 spans 13 amino acids. The germline V and J ends were trimmed by 4 bases and 5 bases, with 11 bases remaining between them. The germline V gene encodes CDR1 ENHRY and CDR2 SYGVKD.

V and J are TRBV5-8 and TRBJ1-1; tentatively, D is TRBD1 (5 bases). Germline values: CDR1 SGHTS, CDR2 YDEGEE. Trimming took off 4 bases at V and 7 bases at J, with 23 bases between the two ends. CDR3 length: 16 residues. The CDR3 sequence is CASSEVNYDSSLEAFF. The CDR3 DNA reads TGTGCCAGCAGCGAGGTCAACTACGACAGTTCCCTTGAAGCTTTCTTT.

The chain has TRBV5-1 and TRBJ1-4, with a possible D match to TRBD1 (5 bases). The V gene lost 6 bases and the J gene lost 8 bases, with 17 bases spanning the gap. CDR1 is SGHRS and CDR2 is YFSETQ in the germline V gene. This CDR3 has 14 amino acids. The CDR3 sequence: CASNDGAESEKLFF. The CDR3 DNA is TGCGCCAGCAACGATGGGGCAGAAAGCGAAAAACTGTTTTTT. The variable domain in full, with the rest retrieved from reference TRBV5-1 and TRBJ1-4, is KAGVTQTPRYLIKTRGQQVTLSCSPISGHRSVSWYQQTPGQGLQFLFEYFSETQRNKGNFPGRFSGRQFSNSRSEMNVSTLELGDSALYLCASNDGAESEKLFFGSGTQLSVL.

This sequence joins TRBV18 and TRBJ1-4; 8 bases map to TRBD1. Germline CDR1 KGHSH, CDR2 LQKENI. The CDR3 is 15 amino acids. With V trimmed by 0 bases and J by 7 bases, 4 bases remained unmatched. DNA of the CDR3: TGTGCCAGCTCACCACCGAGTGACAGGGGTGAAAAACTGTTTTTT. The encoded protein is CASSPPSDRGEKLFF.

The rearrangement links TRBV4-2 to TRBJ1-3; TRBD1 matches at 7 bases. Losses at the gene ends were 3 bases for V and 0 bases for J; bases not matched to a gene: 17. CDR3 length equals 20 residues. Germline V gives CDR1 LGHNA, CDR2 YNFKEQ. The CDR3 spells CASSQPRPGTDAISGNTIYF. Here the CDR3 DNA reads TGTGCCAGCAGCCAGCCAAGACCCGGGACAGATGCGATCTCTGGAAACACCATATATTTT.

J is TRBJ1-2 and V is TRBV29-1; 9 bases match TRBD1. J gave up 8 bases and V 5 bases, and 12 bases lay outside the gene matches. The CDR3 has 14 residues. Germline CDR1 reads SQVTM; CDR2 reads ANQGSEA. Written as DNA, the CDR3 is TGCAGCGTTTCTCCGGGACAGGGTTTCTCCGGCTACACCTTC. Its protein is CSVSPGQGFSGYTF. Full variable domain (remainder filled in from reference TRBV29-1 and TRBJ1-2): SAVISQKPSRDICQRGTSLTIQCQVDSQVTMMFWYRQQPGQSLTLIATANQGSEATYESGFVIDKFPISRPNLTFSTLTVSNMSPEDSSIYLCSVSPGQGFSGYTFGSGTRLTVV.

This clone has a handful of counts. The V and J genes are TRBV11-3 and TRBJ1-2, with D maybe TRBD1 (5 bases). Germline V lookup: CDR1 SGHNT, CDR2 YENEEA. Trimming left V 5 bases short and J 8 bases short, with 12 bases between. This CDR3 comprises 12 residues. The CDR3 here is CASSPGRGGYTF. CDR3 nucleotides: TGTGCCAGCAGCCCGGGACGCGGGGGCTACACCTTC.

The chain carries TRBV6-4 and TRBJ1-2; D is ambiguous. The germline CDR1 and CDR2 sequences are MRHNA and SNTAGT. The CDR3 runs 13 residues. V was pared by 0 bases and J by 5 bases, with 7 bases between. The CDR3 DNA reads as TGTGCCAGCAGTGACTCCCCGGGTTATGGCTACACCTTC. Amino acids: CASSDSPGYGYTF.

This clone was observed a few times. The CDR3, as DNA: TGCGCCAGCAGCTCGCCGGGACTAGCGGGAAAAGAGCAGTACTTC. This encodes CASSSPGLAGKEQYF. The gene calls are TRBV5-1 and TRBJ2-7, with TRBD2 matching 13 bases. This CDR3 has 15 amino acids. Germline-derived CDR1 and CDR2 are SGHRS and YFSETQ. The junction had 7 bases not matched to a gene; V was cut back by 3 bases and J by 7 bases.

The rearrangement uses TRBV7-9 and TRBJ2-1; D not certain. Trimming shortened V by 5 bases and J by 10 bases, and 12 bases separated the two germline ends. CDR1 and CDR2 from the germline V gene are SEHNR and FQNEAQ (reference sequence). The CDR3 covers 12 residues. The CDR3 loop is CASSGVGPEQFF. DNA for the CDR3: TGTGCCAGCAGCGGCGTAGGACCAGAGCAGTTCTTC.

The V and J genes are TRBV27 and TRBJ1-1, with D unclear. With 2 bases removed from V and 0 bases from J, the gap between germline ends came to 7 bases. Germline CDR1 reads MNHEY; CDR2 reads SMNVEV (reference sequence). The CDR3 contains 14 residues. The CDR3 is CASSLNSMNTEAFF. The CDR3 nucleotides are TGTGCCAGCAGTTTAAACAGCATGAACACTGAAGCTTTCTTT.

This clone was seen only once. The chain uses TRBV30 and TRBJ1-5; TRBD1 matches 9 bases. After removal of 8 bases from V and 8 bases from J, the junction contained 10 bases not matched to a gene. The CDR3 has 13 residues. The germline V gene encodes CDR1 GTSNPN and CDR2 SVGIG (reference sequence). The DNA for the CDR3 is TGTGCCGGACAGGGGTATGATGGTGAGCCCCAGCATTTT. Amino acid sequence: CAGQGYDGEPQHF.